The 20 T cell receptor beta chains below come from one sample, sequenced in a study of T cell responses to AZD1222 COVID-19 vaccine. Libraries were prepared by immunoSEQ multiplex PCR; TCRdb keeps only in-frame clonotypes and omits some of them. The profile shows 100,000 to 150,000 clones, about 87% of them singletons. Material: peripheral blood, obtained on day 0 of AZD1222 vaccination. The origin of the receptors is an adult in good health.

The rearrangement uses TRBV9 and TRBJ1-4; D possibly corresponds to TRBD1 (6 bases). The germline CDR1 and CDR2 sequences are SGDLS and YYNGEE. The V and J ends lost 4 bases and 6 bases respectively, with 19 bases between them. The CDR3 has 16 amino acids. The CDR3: CASSPIGGAFDEKLFF. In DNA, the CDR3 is TGTGCCAGCAGCCCAATTGGGGGGGCCTTCGATGAAAAACTGTTTTTT.

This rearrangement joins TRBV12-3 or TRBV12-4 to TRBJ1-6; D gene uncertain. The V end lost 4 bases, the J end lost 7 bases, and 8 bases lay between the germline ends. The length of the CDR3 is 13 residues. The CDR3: CASSSRTNSPLHF. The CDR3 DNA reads TGTGCCAGCAGTTCCCGGACGAATTCACCCCTCCACTTT.

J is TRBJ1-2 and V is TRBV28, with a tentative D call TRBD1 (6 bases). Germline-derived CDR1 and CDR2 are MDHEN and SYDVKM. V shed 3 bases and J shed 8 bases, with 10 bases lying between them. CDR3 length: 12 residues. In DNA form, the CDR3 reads TGTGCCAGCAGTTTGGGGGCAGGGGGCTACACCTTC. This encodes CASSLGAGGYTF.

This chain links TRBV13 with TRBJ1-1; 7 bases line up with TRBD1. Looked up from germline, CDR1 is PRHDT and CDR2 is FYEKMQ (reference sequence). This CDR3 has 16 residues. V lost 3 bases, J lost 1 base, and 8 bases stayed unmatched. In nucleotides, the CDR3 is TGTGCCAGCAGCTTCGCCCCCGGGACAGCGAACACTGAAGCTTTCTTT. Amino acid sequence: CASSFAPGTANTEAFF.

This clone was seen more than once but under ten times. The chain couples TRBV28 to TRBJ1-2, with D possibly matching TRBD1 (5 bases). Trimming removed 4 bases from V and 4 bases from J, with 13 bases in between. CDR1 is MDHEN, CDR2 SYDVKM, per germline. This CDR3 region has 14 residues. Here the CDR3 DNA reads TGTGCCAGCAGTTCCGTAGGGGCGGCCTATGGCTACACCTTC. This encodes CASSSVGAAYGYTF.

The CDR3 protein is CASAQGAKNIQYF. CDR3 bases: TGTGCCAGCGCCCAGGGGGCCAAAAACATTCAGTACTTC. The chain carries TRBV18 and TRBJ2-4; D might be TRBD1 (6 bases). V was shortened by 8 bases and J by 1 base, with 9 bases between the two germline ends. This CDR3 comprises 13 residues. Germline V lookup: CDR1 KGHSH, CDR2 LQKENI.

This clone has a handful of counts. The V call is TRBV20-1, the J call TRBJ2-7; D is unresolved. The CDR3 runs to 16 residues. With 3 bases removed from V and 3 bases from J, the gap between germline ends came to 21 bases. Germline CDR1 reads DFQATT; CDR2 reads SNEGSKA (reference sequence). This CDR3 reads CSASSVLVGPLYEQYF. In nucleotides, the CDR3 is TGCAGTGCTAGTTCGGTCTTAGTGGGCCCCCTCTACGAGCAGTACTTC.

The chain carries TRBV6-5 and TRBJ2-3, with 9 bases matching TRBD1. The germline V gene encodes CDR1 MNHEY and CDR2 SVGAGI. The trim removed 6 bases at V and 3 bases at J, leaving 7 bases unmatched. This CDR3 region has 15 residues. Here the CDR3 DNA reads TGTGCCAGCAGACAGGGGGCTTGGTGGACAGATACGCAGTATTTT. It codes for CASRQGAWWTDTQYF.

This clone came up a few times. The chain's CDR3 is CASSLGGQGGGNTIYF. As DNA, the CDR3 is TGCGCCAGCAGCTTAGGGGGACAGGGAGGTGGAAACACCATATATTTT. J is TRBJ1-3 and V is TRBV5-1; TRBD1 matches at 9 bases. J lost 3 bases, V lost 2 bases, and 6 bases had no gene match. Germline values: CDR1 SGHRS, CDR2 YFSETQ. This CDR3 is 16 amino acids long. The full variable domain, rest sourced from reference TRBV5-1 and TRBJ1-3, is KAGVTQTPRYLIKTRGQQVTLSCSPISGHRSVSWYQQTPGQGLQFLFEYFSETQRNKGNFPGRFSGRQFSNSRSEMNVSTLELGDSALYLCASSLGGQGGGNTIYFGEGSWLTVV.

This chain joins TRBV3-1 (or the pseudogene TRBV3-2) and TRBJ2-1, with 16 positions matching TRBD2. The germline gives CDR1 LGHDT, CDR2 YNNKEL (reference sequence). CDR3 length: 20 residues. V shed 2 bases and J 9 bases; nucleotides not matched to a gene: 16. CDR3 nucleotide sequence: TGTGCCAGCAGCCAAAGGCCCTCCGGGACTAGCGGGAGGGCACGGAGTGAGCAGTTCTTC. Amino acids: CASSQRPSGTSGRARSEQFF.

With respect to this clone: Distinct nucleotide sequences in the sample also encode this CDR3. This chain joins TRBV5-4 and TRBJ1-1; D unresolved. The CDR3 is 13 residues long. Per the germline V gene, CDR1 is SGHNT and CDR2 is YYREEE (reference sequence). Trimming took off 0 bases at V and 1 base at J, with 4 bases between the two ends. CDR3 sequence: CASSLGGNTEAFF. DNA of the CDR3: TGTGCCAGCAGCTTGGGGGGGAACACTGAAGCTTTCTTT.

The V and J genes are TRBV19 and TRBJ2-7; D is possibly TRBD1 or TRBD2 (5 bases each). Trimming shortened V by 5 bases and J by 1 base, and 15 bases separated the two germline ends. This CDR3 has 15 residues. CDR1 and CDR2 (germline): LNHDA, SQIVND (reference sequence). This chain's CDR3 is CASSPRARESYEQYF. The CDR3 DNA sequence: TGTGCCAGTAGTCCACGGGCCAGGGAGTCCTACGAGCAGTACTTC.

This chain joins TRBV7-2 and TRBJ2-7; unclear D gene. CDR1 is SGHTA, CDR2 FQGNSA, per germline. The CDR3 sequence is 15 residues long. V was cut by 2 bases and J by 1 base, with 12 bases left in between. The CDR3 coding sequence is TGTGCCAGCAGCTTATTTCTCAGAAGTTCCTACGAGCAGTACTTC. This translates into CASSLFLRSSYEQYF.

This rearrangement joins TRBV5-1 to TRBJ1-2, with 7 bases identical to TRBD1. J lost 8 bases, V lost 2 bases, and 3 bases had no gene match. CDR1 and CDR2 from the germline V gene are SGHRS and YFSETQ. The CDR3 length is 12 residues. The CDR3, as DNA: TGCGCCAGCAGCTTTGACAGGGCGGGCTACACCTTC. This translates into CASSFDRAGYTF.

This CDR3 is CASSHINAGTPRSNEQFF. CDR3 in DNA: TGTGCCAGCAGCCACATCAACGCCGGGACTCCCAGGAGCAATGAGCAGTTCTTC. This chain links TRBV4-2 with TRBJ2-1, with D possibly TRBD2 on 6 matching bases. The germline V gene has CDR1 LGHNA and CDR2 YNFKEQ. V gave up 3 bases and J gave up 6 bases, with 24 bases separating them. The CDR3 is 18 amino acids.

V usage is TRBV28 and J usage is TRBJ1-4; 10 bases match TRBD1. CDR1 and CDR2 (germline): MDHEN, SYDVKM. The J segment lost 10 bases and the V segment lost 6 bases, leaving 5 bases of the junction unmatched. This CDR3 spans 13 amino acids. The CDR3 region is CASRGTGEGKLFF. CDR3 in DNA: TGTGCCAGCAGAGGGACAGGGGAAGGAAAACTGTTTTTT.

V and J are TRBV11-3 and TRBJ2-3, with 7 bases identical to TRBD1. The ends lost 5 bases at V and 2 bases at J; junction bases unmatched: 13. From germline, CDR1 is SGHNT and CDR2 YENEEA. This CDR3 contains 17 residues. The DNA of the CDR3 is TGTGCCAGCAGCATTTCAGGGGGTGGGAATCCCACAGATACGCAGTATTTT. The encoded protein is CASSISGGGNPTDTQYF.

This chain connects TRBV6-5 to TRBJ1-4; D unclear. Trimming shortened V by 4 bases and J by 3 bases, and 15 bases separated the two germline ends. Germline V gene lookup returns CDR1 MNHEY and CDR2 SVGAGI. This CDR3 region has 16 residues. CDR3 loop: CASSFQATVANEKLFF. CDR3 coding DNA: TGTGCCAGCAGTTTCCAAGCTACGGTAGCTAATGAAAAACTGTTTTTT.

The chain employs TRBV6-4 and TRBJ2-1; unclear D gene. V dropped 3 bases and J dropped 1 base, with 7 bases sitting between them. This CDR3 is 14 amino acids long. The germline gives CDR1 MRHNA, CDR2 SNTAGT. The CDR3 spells CASSEVLSYNEQFF. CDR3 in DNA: TGTGCCAGCAGTGAAGTGTTATCCTACAATGAGCAGTTCTTC.

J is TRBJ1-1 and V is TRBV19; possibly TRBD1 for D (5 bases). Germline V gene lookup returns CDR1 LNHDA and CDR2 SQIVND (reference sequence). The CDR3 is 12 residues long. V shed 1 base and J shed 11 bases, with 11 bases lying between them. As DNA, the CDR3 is TGTGCCAGTAGTATAGTAAGGGGCAGGGCTTTCTTT. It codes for CASSIVRGRAFF.